The T cell receptor (beta chain) described here comes from a study of cytomegalovirus exposure and HLA in healthy donors. Study-level points and caveats: The authors enumerated over 150 TCR beta chains as linked to cytomegalovirus. A few chains tied to CMV proved CMV antigen-specific in vitro.

Only a few counts were recorded for this clone. What it recognizes is unknown. Clones were read by immunoSEQ multiplex PCR, and TCRdb kept only the in-frame ones, dropping some. The sample has around 300,000 clones; roughly 88% are singletons. The sequencing sample was made of PBMCs. The receptor's source is a man younger than 45 in good health and CMV-seronegative.

The CDR3, as DNA: TGTGCCAGCAGCTTAGCCGGCGGCCGAGCCGGGGAGCTGTTTTTT. This gives the protein CASSLAGGRAGELFF. The V and J genes are TRBV11-3 and TRBJ2-2; no reliable D call. CDR1 SGHNT and CDR2 YENEEA come from the germline V gene. This CDR3 contains 15 residues. V lost 1 base and J 6 bases, leaving 12 bases between the germline ends.